One sample yielded the 17 T cell receptor beta chains listed below, sequenced in a study of cytotoxic CD8 clonotypes in ibrutinib-treated CLL. The repertoire was sequenced with immunoSEQ multiplex PCR; TCRdb's copy has only in-frame clones and lacks some. Of 160,000 or so clones in the sample, around nine tenths were seen once. This specimen was PBMCs, taken at disease progression, from a patient treated with ibrutinib. Source of these receptors: a human donor with chronic lymphocytic leukemia.

The chain uses TRBV27 and TRBJ2-3; 12 nucleotides align to TRBD2. Germline V gene sequence: CDR1 MNHEY, CDR2 SMNVEV (reference sequence). V lost 5 bases to trimming and J lost 9 bases; unmatched junction nucleotides: 9. This CDR3 spans 15 amino acids. CDR3 bases: TGTGCCAGCAGTCGACTAGCGGGGGCCCTCTGGACGCAGTATTTT. Translated, it gives CASSRLAGALWTQYF.

J is TRBJ2-1 and V is TRBV7-8; D not certain. V lost 5 bases and J lost 7, with 15 bases in between. The CDR3 length is 14 residues. The germline V gene has CDR1 SGHVS and CDR2 FQNEAQ. The CDR3 reads CASSPHPVWNEQFF. DNA of the CDR3: TGTGCCAGCAGCCCCCACCCTGTGTGGAATGAGCAGTTCTTC.

CDR3 sequence reads: CASSQAAGAGETQYF. As DNA, the CDR3 is TGCGCCAGCAGCCAAGCGGCGGGAGCTGGTGAGACCCAGTACTTC. This rearrangement joins TRBV4-3 to TRBJ2-5, with 7 bases identical to TRBD2. The CDR3 runs 15 residues. Germline V CDR1 and CDR2: LGHNA, YSLEER. After removal of 1 base from V and 5 bases from J, the junction contained 7 bases not matched to a gene.

This clone came up once. DNA of the CDR3: TGTGCCAGCAGGACAGGGAGAAGAAGCAATCAGCCCCAGCATTTT. Translation gives CASRTGRRSNQPQHF. The genes are TRBV6-5 and TRBJ1-5; 7 positions agree with TRBD1. The CDR3 spans 15 residues. V dropped 6 bases and J dropped 1; count of bases not matched to a gene: 6. The germline V gene encodes CDR1 MNHEY and CDR2 SVGAGI.

The chain combines TRBV6-5 with TRBJ1-4, with D unclear. Germline V gene sequence: CDR1 MNHEY, CDR2 SVGAGI. The length of the CDR3 is 12 residues. The V end lost 6 bases, the J end lost 8 bases, and 10 bases lay between the germline ends. The chain's CDR3 is CASRQHGEKLFF. The CDR3 region has the DNA TGTGCCAGCAGGCAACACGGGGAAAAACTGTTTTTT.

V gene TRBV11-2 combines with J gene TRBJ2-2; 14 positions match TRBD2. The V gene's germline CDR1 is SGHAT and CDR2 FQNNGV. There are 16 residues in the CDR3. V lost 5 bases to trimming and J lost 4 bases; unmatched junction nucleotides: 3. The CDR3 loop is CASSRLAGGITGELFF. DNA of the CDR3: TGTGCCAGCAGCCGACTAGCGGGAGGGATCACCGGGGAGCTGTTTTTT.

This CDR3 reads CASSPGGSNQPQHF. As DNA, the CDR3 is TGCGCCAGCAGCCCGGGGGGATCCAATCAGCCCCAGCATTTT. The chain carries TRBV5-1 and TRBJ1-5, with D tentatively TRBD1 (5 bases). The V end was cut by 4 bases, the J end by 3 bases, with 11 bases between. The CDR3 runs to 14 residues. Germline values: CDR1 SGHRS, CDR2 YFSETQ. The full variable domain, completed using reference TRBV5-1 and TRBJ1-5, is KAGVTQTPRYLIKTRGQQVTLSCSPISGHRSVSWYQQTPGQGLQFLFEYFSETQRNKGNFPGRFSGRQFSNSRSEMNVSTLELGDSALYLCASSPGGSNQPQHFGDGTRLSIL.

In nucleotides, the CDR3 is TGTGCCAGCTCACCTTACAGGCTGGGGACACAAGAGACCCAGTACTTC. Protein sequence: CASSPYRLGTQETQYF. The chain recombines TRBV18 with TRBJ2-5, with D possibly TRBD1 on 6 matching bases. V was trimmed by 3 bases and J by 2 bases, leaving 16 bases between them. The CDR3 runs 16 residues. Germline V gives CDR1 KGHSH, CDR2 LQKENI.

The rearrangement joins TRBV11-3 to TRBJ1-1; TRBD1 matches at 7 bases. The CDR3 is 15 residues long. The ends lost 0 bases at V and 0 bases at J; junction bases unmatched: 1. The germline CDR1 and CDR2 sequences are SGHNT and YENEEA. CDR3: CASSLEQGMNTEAFF. The CDR3 coding sequence is TGTGCCAGCAGCTTAGAACAGGGGATGAACACTGAAGCTTTCTTT.

This clone was observed once. The chain has TRBV15 and TRBJ2-7, with 7 bases that match TRBD2. Per germline, CDR1 LNHNV and CDR2 YYDKDF (reference sequence). CDR3 length: 17 amino acids. V dropped 0 bases and J dropped 4; count of bases not matched to a gene: 12. The CDR3 protein is CATSREIAGRAGYEQYF. DNA of the CDR3: TGTGCCACCAGCAGAGAAATCGCAGGGAGGGCCGGGTACGAGCAGTACTTC.

The genes are TRBV5-1 and TRBJ1-2; D not certain. The germline CDR1 and CDR2 sequences are SGHRS and YFSETQ. Trimming pared 0 bases from V and 0 bases from J, leaving 9 bases between. The CDR3 has 15 amino acids. CDR3 sequence: CASSLVAGSNYGYTF. The CDR3 nucleotides are TGCGCCAGCAGCTTGGTGGCAGGTTCTAACTATGGCTACACCTTC.

This clone was seen more than once but under ten times. The V gene is TRBV7-9, the J gene TRBJ1-2, with D possibly matching TRBD1 (5 bases). The germline V gene has CDR1 SEHNR and CDR2 FQNEAQ (reference sequence). Trimming cost V 2 bases and J 3 bases, with 13 bases left between them. This CDR3 has 15 amino acids. The CDR3, as DNA: TGTGCCAGCAGCTTACTCGGCAGGGACGACTATGGCTACACCTTC. This encodes CASSLLGRDDYGYTF.

The CDR3 coding sequence is TGTGCCAGCAGTGCTGGAAACATTCAGTACTTC. This codes for CASSAGNIQYF. The V call is TRBV2, the J call TRBJ2-4; D is uncertain. The V and J ends lost 4 bases and 6 bases respectively, with 4 bases between them. This CDR3 has 11 amino acids. Germline lookup yields CDR1 SNHLY and CDR2 FYNNEI.

The V and J genes are TRBV6-9 and TRBJ2-7, with a weak D call TRBD1 (5 bases). The CDR3 runs 20 residues. Germline V gives CDR1 MNHGY, CDR2 SVAAGI. Trimming pared 0 bases from V and 5 bases from J, leaving 29 bases between. The CDR3 DNA reads as TGTGCCAGCAGTTATTCCGTGATTCGCAGGGAAGGGGCCAAAAGGGACGAGCAGTACTTC. This encodes CASSYSVIRREGAKRDEQYF.

The chain has TRBV19 and TRBJ2-7; 9 nucleotides line up with TRBD1. Germline V gene sequence: CDR1 LNHDA, CDR2 SQIVND (reference sequence). The CDR3 length is 19 residues. The ends lost 5 bases at V and 4 bases at J; junction bases unmatched: 21. The CDR3 DNA reads as TGTGCCAGTAGTGCCCAAGCCGCTGTGCCGGCCGGGACAGGGTACGAGCAGTACTTC. It codes for CASSAQAAVPAGTGYEQYF.

V is TRBV29-1 and J is TRBJ2-3; perhaps TRBD2 as D (6 bases). The V gene lost 4 bases and the J gene lost 6 bases, with 8 bases spanning the gap. Germline CDR1 reads SQVTM; CDR2 reads ANQGSEA. The CDR3 runs 11 residues. CDR3 nucleotide sequence: TGCAGCGTTGGCCTAGCGGATACGCAGTATTTT. Its protein is CSVGLADTQYF.

The chain employs TRBV27 and TRBJ2-1; D is possibly TRBD1 or TRBD2 (6 bases each). Germline CDR1 and CDR2: MNHEY and SMNVEV (reference sequence). V lost 0 bases, J lost 3 bases, and 9 bases lay in between. The CDR3 is 15 amino acids. As DNA, the CDR3 is TGTGCCAGCAGTTTATCGAAGGGGGGCTACAATGAGCAGTTCTTC. Its translation: CASSLSKGGYNEQFF.